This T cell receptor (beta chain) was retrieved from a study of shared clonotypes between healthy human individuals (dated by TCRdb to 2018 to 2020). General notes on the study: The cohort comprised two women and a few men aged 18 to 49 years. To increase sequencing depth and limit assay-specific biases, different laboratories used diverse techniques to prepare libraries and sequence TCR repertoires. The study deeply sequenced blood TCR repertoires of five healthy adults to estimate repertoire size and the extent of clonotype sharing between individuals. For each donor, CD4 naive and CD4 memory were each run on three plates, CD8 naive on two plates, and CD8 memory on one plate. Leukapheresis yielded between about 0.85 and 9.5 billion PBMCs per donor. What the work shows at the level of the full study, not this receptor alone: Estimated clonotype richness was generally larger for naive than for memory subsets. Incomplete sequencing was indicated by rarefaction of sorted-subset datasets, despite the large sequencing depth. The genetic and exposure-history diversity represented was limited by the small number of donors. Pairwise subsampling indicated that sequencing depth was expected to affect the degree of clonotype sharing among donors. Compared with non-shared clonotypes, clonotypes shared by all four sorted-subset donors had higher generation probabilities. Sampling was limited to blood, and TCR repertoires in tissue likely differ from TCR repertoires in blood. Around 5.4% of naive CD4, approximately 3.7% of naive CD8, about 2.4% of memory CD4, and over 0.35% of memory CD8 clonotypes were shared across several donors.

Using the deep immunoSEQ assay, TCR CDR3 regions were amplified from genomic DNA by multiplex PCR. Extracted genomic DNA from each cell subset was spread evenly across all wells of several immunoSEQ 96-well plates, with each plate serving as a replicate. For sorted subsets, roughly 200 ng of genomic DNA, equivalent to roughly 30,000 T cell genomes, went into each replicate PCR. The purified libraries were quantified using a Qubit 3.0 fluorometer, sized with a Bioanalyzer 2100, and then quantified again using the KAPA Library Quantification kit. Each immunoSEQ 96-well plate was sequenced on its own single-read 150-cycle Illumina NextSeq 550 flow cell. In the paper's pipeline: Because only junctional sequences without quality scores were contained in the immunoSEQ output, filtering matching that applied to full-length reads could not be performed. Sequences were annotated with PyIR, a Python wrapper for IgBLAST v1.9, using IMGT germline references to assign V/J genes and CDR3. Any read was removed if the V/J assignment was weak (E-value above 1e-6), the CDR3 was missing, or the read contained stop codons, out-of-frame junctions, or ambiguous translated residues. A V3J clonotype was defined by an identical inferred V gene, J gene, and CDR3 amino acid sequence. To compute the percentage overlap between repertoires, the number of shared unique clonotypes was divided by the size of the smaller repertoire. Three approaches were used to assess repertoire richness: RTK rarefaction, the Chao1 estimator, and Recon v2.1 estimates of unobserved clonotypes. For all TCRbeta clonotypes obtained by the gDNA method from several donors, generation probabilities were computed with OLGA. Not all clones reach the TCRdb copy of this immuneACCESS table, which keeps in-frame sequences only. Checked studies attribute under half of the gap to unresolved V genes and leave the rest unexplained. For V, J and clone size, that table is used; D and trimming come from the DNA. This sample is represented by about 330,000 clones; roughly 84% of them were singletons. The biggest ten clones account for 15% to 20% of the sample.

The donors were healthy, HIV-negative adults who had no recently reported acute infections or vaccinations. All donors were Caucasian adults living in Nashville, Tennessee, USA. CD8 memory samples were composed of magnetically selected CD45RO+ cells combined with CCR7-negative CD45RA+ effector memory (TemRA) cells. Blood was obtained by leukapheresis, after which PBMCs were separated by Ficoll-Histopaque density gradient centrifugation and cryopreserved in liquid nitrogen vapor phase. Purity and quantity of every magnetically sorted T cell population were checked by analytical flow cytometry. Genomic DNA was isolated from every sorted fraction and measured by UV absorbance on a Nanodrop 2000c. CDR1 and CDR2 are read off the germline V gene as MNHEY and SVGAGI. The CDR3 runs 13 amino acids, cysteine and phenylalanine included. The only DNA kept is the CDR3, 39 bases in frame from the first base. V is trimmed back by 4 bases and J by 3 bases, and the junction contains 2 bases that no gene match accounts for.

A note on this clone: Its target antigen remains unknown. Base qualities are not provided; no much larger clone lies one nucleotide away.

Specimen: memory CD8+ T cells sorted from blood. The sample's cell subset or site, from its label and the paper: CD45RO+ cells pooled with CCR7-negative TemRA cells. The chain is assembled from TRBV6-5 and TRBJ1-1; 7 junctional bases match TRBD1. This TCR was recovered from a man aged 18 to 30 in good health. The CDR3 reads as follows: CASSSGGDTEAFF. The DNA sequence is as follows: TGTGCCAGCAGTTCAGGGGGAGACACTGAAGCTTTCTTT.